This T cell receptor (beta chain) is from a study of post-analysis software for immune sequencing data. Presence of unique molecular identifiers characterized the TCR beta cDNA libraries. Approximately 500,000 cDNA molecules were recovered from an input of about 0.9 to 11 million T cells. TCRdb independently ran MiXCR on the PCR reads; one entry per CDR3 protein. The table records about 160,000 distinct CDR3 sequences, 30% to 45% of them present only once. Study-wide results and limits: Samples prepared in the same batch strongly co-clustered by F measure. There was significantly lower normalized Chao1 diversity in multiple sclerosis patients than in controls.

Worth noting for this clonotype: Antigen specificity is unknown.

This receptor was identified in a girl aged 5 to 17 with multiple sclerosis. This specimen was blood, taken after autologous hematopoietic stem cell transplantation.

CDR3 protein: CASSPRQIGGLVAYEQYF. CDR3 DNA sequence: TGTGCCAGCAGTCCCCGTCAAATTGGGGGACTTGTTGCCTACGAGCAGTACTTC. V is TRBV6-1 and J is TRBJ2-7, with D possibly TRBD2 on 6 matching bases. V was pared by 5 bases and J by 2 bases, with 25 bases between. Germline V gives CDR1 MNHNS, CDR2 SASEGT. The CDR3 loop spans 18 amino acids.